One and the same sample provided the 6 T cell receptor beta chains below, sequenced in a study of post-analysis software for immune sequencing data. Antigen specificity for these receptors is unknown. Points from the study as a whole: Comparison of patients with controls showed five TRBV segments more frequent in patients, TRBV5-6, TRBV5-1 and TRBV20-1 among them.

cDNA libraries for TCR beta contained unique molecular identifiers. TCRdb passed the PCR reads through MiXCR, listing each CDR3 protein once. The table shows about 770,000 distinct CDR3 sequences, with around 42% occurring only once. Input material: blood. Receptor source: a girl aged 10 to 17 with multiple sclerosis.

This clonotype turned up a few times. The chain carries TRBV6-5 and TRBJ2-1, with D unresolved. The CDR3 sequence is 14 residues long. Germline V gene sequence: CDR1 MNHEY, CDR2 SVGAGI. The germline V and J ends were trimmed by 0 bases and 6 bases, with 9 bases remaining between them. The CDR3 DNA follows: TGTGCCAGCAGTTACTCGAAGTTAGCCAATGAGCAGTTCTTC. Amino acid sequence: CASSYSKLANEQFF.

V is TRBV7-2 and J is TRBJ2-1, with 7 bases fitting TRBD2. Per the germline V gene, CDR1 is SGHTA and CDR2 is FQGNSA. The V segment lost 3 bases and the J segment 0 bases; nucleotides outside the gene matches: 8. The CDR3 totals 17 residues. The CDR3 DNA sequence: TGTGCCAGCAGCTTTCCCTTCAGCGGGAACTCCTACAATGAGCAGTTCTTC. Its protein product is CASSFPFSGNSYNEQFF.

This clonotype was counted a few times. The chain recombines TRBV13 with TRBJ1-2, with D unresolved. The germline V and J ends were trimmed by 4 bases and 5 bases, with 11 bases remaining between them. The CDR3 runs 13 residues. The germline V gene encodes CDR1 PRHDT and CDR2 FYEKMQ (reference sequence). CDR3 sequence reads: CASSSAPEYGYTF. The DNA of the CDR3 is TGTGCCAGCAGCTCCGCCCCCGAGTATGGCTACACCTTC.

This clonotype was picked up a small number of times. The chain links TRBV6-5 to TRBJ2-7; D is possibly TRBD2 (6 bases). The CDR3 loop spans 15 amino acids. The V end lost 2 bases, the J end lost 2 bases, and 13 bases lay between the germline ends. Germline V lookup: CDR1 MNHEY, CDR2 SVGAGI. The CDR3 loop reads CASSYETSGAYEQYF. CDR3 nucleotides: TGTGCCAGCAGTTACGAGACGTCGGGGGCCTACGAGCAGTACTTC.

About this clonotype: A much larger clone lies one base from this, so it may be a read error. The chain uses TRBV10-3 and TRBJ2-5; 8 bases line up with TRBD1. The germline CDR1 and CDR2 sequences are ENHRY and SYGVKD. This CDR3 has 14 amino acids. For the CDR3, the DNA is TGTGCCATCAGTGAGGCAGGGGGCCAAGGGACCCAGTACTTC. Translating gives CAISEAGGQGTQYF.

The count of this clonotype is one. J is TRBJ2-3 and V is TRBV28; 8 nucleotides align to TRBD2. The CDR3 consists of 14 residues. The V and J ends lost 11 bases and 4 bases, in that order; junction bases with no gene match: 11. Germline CDR1 MDHEN, CDR2 SYDVKM. The CDR3 loop reads CACGAGTRADTQYF. CDR3 in DNA: TGTGCCTGCGGGGCAGGGACTAGGGCAGATACGCAGTATTTT.